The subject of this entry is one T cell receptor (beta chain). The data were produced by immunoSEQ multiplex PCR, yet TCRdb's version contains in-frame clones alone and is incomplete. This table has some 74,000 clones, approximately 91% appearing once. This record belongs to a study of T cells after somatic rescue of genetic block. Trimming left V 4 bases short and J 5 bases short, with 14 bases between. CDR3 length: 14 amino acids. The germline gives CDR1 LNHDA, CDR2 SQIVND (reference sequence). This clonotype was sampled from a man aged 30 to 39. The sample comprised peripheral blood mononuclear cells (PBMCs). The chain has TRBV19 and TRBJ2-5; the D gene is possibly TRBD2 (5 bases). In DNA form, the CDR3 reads TGTGCCAGTAGTAAGTCACAGCGGTGGGAGACCCAGTACTTC. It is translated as CASSKSQRWETQYF.